The T cell receptor beta chain described here comes from a study of prognosis after radiotherapy for stage I lung cancer. For the study at large: For radiotherapy, patients got SBRT split into 3 to 5 fractions, giving a biologically effective dose of at least 100 Gy.

This clonotype has ten or more counts. Multiplex PCR in two rounds served to amplify TCR beta CDR3 from genomic DNA. First-round PCR used primers specific to each TRBV and TRBJ gene. MiXCR was run by TCRdb on the multiplex PCR reads, yielding one entry per CDR3 protein. The table shows about 16,000 distinct CDR3 sequences, with around 40% occurring only once. The germline CDR1 and CDR2 sequences are LNHDA and SQIVND (reference sequence). The CDR3 is 16 residues long. After removal of 4 bases from V and 0 bases from J, the junction contained 4 bases not matched to a gene. The TCR was taken from a donor aged 50 or older with non-small cell lung cancer. The chain couples TRBV19 to TRBJ2-1; the match to TRBD1 covers 9 bases. Sequenced here: PBMCs, sampled before or after stereotactic body radiation therapy (not recorded which). CDR3 protein: CASSTLTGGSYNEQFF. The CDR3, as DNA: TGTGCCAGTAGTACTTTGACAGGGGGCTCCTACAATGAGCAGTTCTTC.